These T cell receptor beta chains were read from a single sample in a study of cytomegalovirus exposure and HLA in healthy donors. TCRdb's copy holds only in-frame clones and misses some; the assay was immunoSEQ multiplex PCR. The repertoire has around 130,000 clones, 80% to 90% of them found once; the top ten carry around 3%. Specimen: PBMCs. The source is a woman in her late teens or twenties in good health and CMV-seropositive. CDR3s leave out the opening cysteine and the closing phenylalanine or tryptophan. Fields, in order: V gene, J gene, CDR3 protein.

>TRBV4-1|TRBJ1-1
ASSVQGTEAF
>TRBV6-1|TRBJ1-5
ASRPVTDLPQH
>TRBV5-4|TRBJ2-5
ASSMVATLQETQY
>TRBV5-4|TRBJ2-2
ASSLTGGGELF
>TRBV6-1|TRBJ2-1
ASSESPGGSYNEQF
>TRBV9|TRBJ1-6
ASGTGTGSPLH
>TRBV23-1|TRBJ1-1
ASSQDSVMNTEAF
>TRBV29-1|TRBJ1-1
SVERHLNTEAF
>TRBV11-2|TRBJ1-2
ASSLDNRQGIVYT
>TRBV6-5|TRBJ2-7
ASSYSGSTGSYEQY
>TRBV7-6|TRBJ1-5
ASSPQGTQPQH
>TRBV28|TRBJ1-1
ASSPDRLTEAF
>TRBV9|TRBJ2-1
ASSTQTGLASYNEQF
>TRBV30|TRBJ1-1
AWSVLGLEAF
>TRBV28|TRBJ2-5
ASSPPLLGETQY
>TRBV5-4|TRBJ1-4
ASSLPGQENEKLF
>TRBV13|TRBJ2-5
ASSLVDQETQY
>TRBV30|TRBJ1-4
AWSVKGWATNEKLF
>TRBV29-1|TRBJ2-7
SVDRGSQGSREQY
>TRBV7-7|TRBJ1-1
ATQAAQNTEAF
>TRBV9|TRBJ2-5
ASSLRDRGETQY
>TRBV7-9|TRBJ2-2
ASQTQGLGELF
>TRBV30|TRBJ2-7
AWSGGTSGGSSYEQY
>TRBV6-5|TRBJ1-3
ASSWGGGNTIY
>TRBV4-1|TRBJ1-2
ASWGQGSTNYGYT
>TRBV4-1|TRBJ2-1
ASSQASGAFNEQF
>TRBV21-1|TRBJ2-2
ASSKPGTGGKNGELF
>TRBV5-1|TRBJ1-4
ASSWGVARWDEKLF
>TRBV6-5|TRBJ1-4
ASRQGTNEKLF
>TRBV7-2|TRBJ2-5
ASSHGGEETQY
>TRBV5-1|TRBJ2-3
ASSLALAVGDTQY